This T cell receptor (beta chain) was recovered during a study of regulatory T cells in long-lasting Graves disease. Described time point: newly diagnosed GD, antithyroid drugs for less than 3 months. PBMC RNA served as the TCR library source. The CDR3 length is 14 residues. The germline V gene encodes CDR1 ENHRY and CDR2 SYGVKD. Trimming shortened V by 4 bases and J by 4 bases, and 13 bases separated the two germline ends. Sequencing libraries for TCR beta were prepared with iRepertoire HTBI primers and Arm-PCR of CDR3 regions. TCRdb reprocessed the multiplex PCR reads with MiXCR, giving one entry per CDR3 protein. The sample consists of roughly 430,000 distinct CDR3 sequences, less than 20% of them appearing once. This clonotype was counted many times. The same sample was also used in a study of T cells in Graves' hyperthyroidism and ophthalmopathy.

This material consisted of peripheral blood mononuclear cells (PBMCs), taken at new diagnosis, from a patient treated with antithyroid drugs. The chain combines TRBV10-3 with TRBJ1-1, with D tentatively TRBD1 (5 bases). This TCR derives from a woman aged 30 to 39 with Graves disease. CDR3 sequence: CAISVQGQGTEAFF. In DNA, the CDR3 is TGTGCCATCAGTGTGCAGGGCCAGGGCACTGAAGCTTTCTTT.